The T cell receptor (beta chain) under discussion was sequenced for a study of cytomegalovirus exposure and HLA in healthy donors. PCR amplification relied on 60 Vbeta primers (plus 13 Jbeta primers). Profiled with immunoSEQ multiplex PCR; TCRdb holds only in-frame clones, not every one. This table has over 150,000 clones, around 77% appearing once. This clone appeared a few times. Germline V CDR1 and CDR2: MNHEY, SMNVEV (reference sequence). The CDR3 has 15 amino acids. Unmatched junction bases numbered 9, after V lost 7 bases and J lost 3 bases. Input material: PBMCs. The receptor was derived from a woman aged 25-40 years in good health and CMV-seronegative. V is TRBV27 and J is TRBJ1-1, with 9 bases identical to TRBD1. The CDR3 region has the DNA TGTGCCAGCAAACTCCAACAGGGGGCGGACACTGAAGCTTTCTTT. Translated: CASKLQQGADTEAFF.